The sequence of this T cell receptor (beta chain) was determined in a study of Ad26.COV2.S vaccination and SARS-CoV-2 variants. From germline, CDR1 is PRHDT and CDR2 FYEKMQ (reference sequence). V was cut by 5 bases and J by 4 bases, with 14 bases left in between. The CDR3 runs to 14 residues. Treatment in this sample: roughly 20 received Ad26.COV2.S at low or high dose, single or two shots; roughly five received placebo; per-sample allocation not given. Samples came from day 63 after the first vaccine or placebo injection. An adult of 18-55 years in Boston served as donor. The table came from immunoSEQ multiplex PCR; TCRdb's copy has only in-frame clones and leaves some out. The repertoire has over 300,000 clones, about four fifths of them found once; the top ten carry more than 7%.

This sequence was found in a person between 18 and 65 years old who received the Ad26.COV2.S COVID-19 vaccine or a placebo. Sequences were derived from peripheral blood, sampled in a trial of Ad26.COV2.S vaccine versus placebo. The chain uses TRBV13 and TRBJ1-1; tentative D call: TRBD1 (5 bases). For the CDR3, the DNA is TGTGCCAGCAGCCAGGGCGACGGGGCCACTGAAGCTTTCTTT. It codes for CASSQGDGATEAFF.